Listed below are T cell receptor beta chains from one sample, sequenced in a study of blood T cell repertoires in COVID-19. Data came from immunoSEQ multiplex PCR; TCRdb stores just in-frame clones and leaves some out. The table shows more than 85,000 clones, with more than 65% occurring only once. Sequencing was carried out using peripheral blood. The receptors here all came from a man aged 55-75 years with acute or convalescent COVID-19. Each CDR3 is given without its conserved first and last residue. D genes are given only for firm matches. Only part of the rows carry a size: once, few, many, or a class if the clone is expanded.

v_gene: TRBV6-6
abundance: -
j_gene: TRBJ2-3
d_gene: TRBD2
CDR3aa: ASSPGGSTDTQY

v_gene: TRBV27
abundance: few
j_gene: TRBJ2-5
d_gene: -
CDR3aa: ASSLGGKQETQY

v_gene: TRBV5-6
abundance: -
j_gene: TRBJ2-2
d_gene: -
CDR3aa: ASSLLAPPELF

v_gene: TRBV6-5
abundance: -
j_gene: TRBJ1-2
d_gene: -
CDR3aa: ASSYSRGSNYGYT

v_gene: TRBV19
abundance: -
j_gene: TRBJ2-6
d_gene: -
CDR3aa: ATGSSGANVLT

v_gene: TRBV2
abundance: few
j_gene: TRBJ1-1
d_gene: TRBD1
CDR3aa: AGQRDRGTEAF

v_gene: TRBV29-1
abundance: -
j_gene: TRBJ1-2
d_gene: TRBD1
CDR3aa: SVENQTGWAYGYT

v_gene: TRBV5-1
abundance: -
j_gene: TRBJ1-3
d_gene: -
CDR3aa: ASSFNSISGNTIY

v_gene: TRBV5-8
abundance: -
j_gene: TRBJ1-6
d_gene: TRBD1
CDR3aa: ASSGGDRGRNSPLH

v_gene: TRBV11-2
abundance: -
j_gene: TRBJ2-5
d_gene: -
CDR3aa: ASSSRFGETQY

v_gene: TRBV18
abundance: -
j_gene: TRBJ2-3
d_gene: TRBD2
CDR3aa: ASSPLAGPTDTQY

v_gene: TRBV6-1
abundance: -
j_gene: TRBJ2-1
d_gene: TRBD2
CDR3aa: ASSGRLASGGYNEQF

v_gene: TRBV5-1
abundance: -
j_gene: TRBJ1-5
d_gene: -
CDR3aa: ASSLDAGVGNQPQH

v_gene: TRBV24-1
abundance: -
j_gene: TRBJ2-1
d_gene: TRBD2
CDR3aa: ATSDSGTSGASYNEQF

v_gene: TRBV28
abundance: -
j_gene: TRBJ2-2
d_gene: -
CDR3aa: ASSFLSWVSNTGELF

v_gene: TRBV7-9
abundance: few
j_gene: TRBJ2-1
d_gene: -
CDR3aa: ASSSSLGEQF

v_gene: TRBV7-2
abundance: -
j_gene: TRBJ2-5
d_gene: TRBD2
CDR3aa: ASSLASSGGRRMGAQY

v_gene: TRBV19
abundance: -
j_gene: TRBJ2-5
d_gene: -
CDR3aa: ASNPRPEEAQY

v_gene: TRBV4-3
abundance: -
j_gene: TRBJ2-7
d_gene: TRBD1
CDR3aa: ASSQRGQGTYEQY

v_gene: TRBV6-5
abundance: -
j_gene: TRBJ1-1
d_gene: -
CDR3aa: ASRTRVISNTEAF

v_gene: TRBV5-5
abundance: -
j_gene: TRBJ1-6
d_gene: -
CDR3aa: ASSWGGAGNSPLH

v_gene: TRBV7-3
abundance: -
j_gene: TRBJ2-2
d_gene: -
CDR3aa: ASSLSRDTGELF

v_gene: TRBV7-2
abundance: -
j_gene: TRBJ2-5
d_gene: -
CDR3aa: ASSLYRTVQETQY

v_gene: TRBV15
abundance: -
j_gene: TRBJ2-7
d_gene: -
CDR3aa: ATSRDLGEEQY

v_gene: TRBV2
abundance: -
j_gene: TRBJ1-2
d_gene: -
CDR3aa: ASSEGRGNRSGYT

v_gene: TRBV18
abundance: -
j_gene: TRBJ1-6
d_gene: -
CDR3aa: ASSPRHPSSYNSPLH

v_gene: TRBV7-2
abundance: -
j_gene: TRBJ2-3
d_gene: -
CDR3aa: ASRGGLQVTDTQY

v_gene: TRBV27
abundance: -
j_gene: TRBJ1-5
d_gene: -
CDR3aa: ASSPIRGQPQH

v_gene: TRBV11-2
abundance: -
j_gene: TRBJ2-1
d_gene: -
CDR3aa: ASSLGGRSEQF

v_gene: TRBV11-2
abundance: -
j_gene: TRBJ1-1
d_gene: TRBD1
CDR3aa: ASSLVQGKKNTEAF

v_gene: TRBV5-1
abundance: -
j_gene: TRBJ2-1
d_gene: TRBD2
CDR3aa: ASSLDEPGLAEYNEQF

v_gene: TRBV19
abundance: -
j_gene: TRBJ1-5
d_gene: -
CDR3aa: ASSIRTGPQPQH

v_gene: TRBV24-1
abundance: -
j_gene: TRBJ2-5
d_gene: -
CDR3aa: ATSDFGLARETQY